The text below deals with one T cell receptor beta chain. Trimming at V came to 2 bases and at J to 4 bases, leaving 5 bases not matched to a gene. This CDR3 is built from 15 residues. Germline V gives CDR1 SGDLS, CDR2 YYNGEE. The data were taken from a study of shared T cell receptors in the human thymus. Generated by immunoSEQ multiplex PCR, the TCRdb table keeps only in-frame clones and is missing some. This sample yields approximately 660,000 clones, of which 85% to 90% are seen a single time; about 0.01% belongs to the top ten. A further study also used this sample, focusing on human thymus T cells. From that report: Donation was from healthy Finnish infants who were having corrective surgery that addressed congenital heart defects. Thymus pieces cut out during corrective heart surgery were the tissue that was used. Seemingly biased V and J gene usage marked thymic and blood repertoires. Related studies found that unrelated individuals share highly overlapping thymic repertoires.

This TCR derives from a boy under three years old with a congenital heart defect. The rearrangement joins TRBV9 to TRBJ2-3, with 9 bases that match TRBD2. Specimen: thymocytes. CDR3 sequence reads: CASSVSSGKSDTQYF. For the CDR3, the DNA is TGTGCCAGCAGCGTCTCTAGCGGGAAGTCAGATACGCAGTATTTT.